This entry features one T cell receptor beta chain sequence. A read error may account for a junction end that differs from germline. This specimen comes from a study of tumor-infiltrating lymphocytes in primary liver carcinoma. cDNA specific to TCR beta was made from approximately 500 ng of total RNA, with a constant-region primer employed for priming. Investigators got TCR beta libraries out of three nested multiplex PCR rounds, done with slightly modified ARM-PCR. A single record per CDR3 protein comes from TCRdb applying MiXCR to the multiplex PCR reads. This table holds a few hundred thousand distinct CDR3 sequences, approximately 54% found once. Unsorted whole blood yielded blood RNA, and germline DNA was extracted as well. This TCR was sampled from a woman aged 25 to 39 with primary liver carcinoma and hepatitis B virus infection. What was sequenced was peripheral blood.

Written as DNA, the CDR3 is TGTGCCGTCAGTGAGTGTAGGGCTAGCGGGAGTAACGACAATGAGCAGTTCTTC. This translates into CAVSECRASGSNDNEQFF. The chain combines TRBV10-3 with TRBJ2-1; 10 nucleotides align to TRBD2. Looked up from germline, CDR1 is ENHRY and CDR2 is SYGVKD. The CDR3 has 18 amino acids.